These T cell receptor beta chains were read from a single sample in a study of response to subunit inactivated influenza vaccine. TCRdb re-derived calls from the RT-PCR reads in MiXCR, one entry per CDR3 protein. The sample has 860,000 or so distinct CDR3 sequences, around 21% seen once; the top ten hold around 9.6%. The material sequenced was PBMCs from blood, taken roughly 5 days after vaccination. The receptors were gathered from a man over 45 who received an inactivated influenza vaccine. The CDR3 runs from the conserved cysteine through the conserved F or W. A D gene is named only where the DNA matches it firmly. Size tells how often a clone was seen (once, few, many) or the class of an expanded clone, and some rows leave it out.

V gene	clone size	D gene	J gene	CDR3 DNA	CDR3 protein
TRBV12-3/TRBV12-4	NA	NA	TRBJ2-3	TGTGCCAGCAGTTTCTTCTCTTTCGGCACAGATACGCAGTATTTT	CASSFFSFGTDTQYF
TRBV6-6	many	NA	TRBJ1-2	TGTGCCAGCAGCCCGGGTCTAAACTATGGCTACACCTTC	CASSPGLNYGYTF
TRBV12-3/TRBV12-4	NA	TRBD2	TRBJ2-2	TGTGCCAGCAGACGAGCGGGGGTAGAGACCGGGGAGCTGTTTTTT	CASRRAGVETGELFF
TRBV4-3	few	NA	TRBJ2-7	TGCGCCAGCAGCCAAGATCTGTTACAGTACGAGCAGTACTTC	CASSQDLLQYEQYF
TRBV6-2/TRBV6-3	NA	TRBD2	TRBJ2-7	TGTGCCAGCAGCCCTGGACTAGCGGGAAATTACGAGCAGTACTTC	CASSPGLAGNYEQYF
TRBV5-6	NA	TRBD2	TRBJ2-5	TGTGCCAGCAGCTTGTCTAGCGGGAGGCAAGAGACCCAGTACTTC	CASSLSSGRQETQYF
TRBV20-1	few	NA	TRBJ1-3	TGCAGTGCTAGTCCAAGGGGCACTGGAAACACCATATATTTT	CSASPRGTGNTIYF
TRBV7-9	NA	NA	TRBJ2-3	TGTGCCAGCAGCTTCGAATACACAGATACGCAGTATTTT	CASSFEYTDTQYF
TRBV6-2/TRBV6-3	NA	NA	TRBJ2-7	TGTGCCAGCAGAAATAGCGGTGAGCAGTACTTC	CASRNSGEQYF
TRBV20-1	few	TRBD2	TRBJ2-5	TGCAGTGCTAATGGACTAGCGGGAGGGAAAGAGACCCAGTACTTC	CSANGLAGGKETQYF
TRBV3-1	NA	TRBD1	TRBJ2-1	TGTGCCAGCAGCCACGGGACAGGGGCTCGGGACAATGAGCAGTTCTTC	CASSHGTGARDNEQFF
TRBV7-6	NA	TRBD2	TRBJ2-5	TGTGCCAGCAGTCGATCCTGGGGGGGTTTAGAGACCCAGTACTTC	CASSRSWGGLETQYF
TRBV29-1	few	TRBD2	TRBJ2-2	TGCAGCGTCAGAAGCGGGGCTACGAACACCGGGGAGCTGTTTTTT	CSVRSGATNTGELFF
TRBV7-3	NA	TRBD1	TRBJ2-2	TGTGCCAGCAGCCCCCAGCCGGGACAGGGGGCGTCCGGGGAGCTGTTTTTT	CASSPQPGQGASGELFF
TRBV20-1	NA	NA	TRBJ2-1	TGCAGTGCTAGACTCACTTCCCTAGTAGAGGAGTTCTTC	CSARLTSLVEEFF
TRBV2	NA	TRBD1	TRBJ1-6	TGTGCCAGCGCGGCACAGGGGGCAATTTCACCCCTCCACTTT	CASAAQGAISPLHF
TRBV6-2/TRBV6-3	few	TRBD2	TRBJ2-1	TGTGCCAGCAGTACAGCGGGGCGCAATGAGCAGTTCTTC	CASSTAGRNEQFF
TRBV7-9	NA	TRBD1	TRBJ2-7	TGTGCCAGCAGCTTACACGGGACAGGGACCGAGCAGTACTTC	CASSLHGTGTEQYF
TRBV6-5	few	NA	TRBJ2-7	TGTGCCAGTAACTCAGGGTACGAGCAGTACTTC	CASNSGYEQYF
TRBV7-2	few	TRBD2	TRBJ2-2	TGTGCCAGCAGCAGACAAGGGACTATGCGGGAGCAGCTGTTTTTT	CASSRQGTMREQLFF
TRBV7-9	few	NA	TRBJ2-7	TGTGCCAGCAGTCTTGGTGGGGGCCTGTCCTCCTACGAGCAGTACTTC	CASSLGGGLSSYEQYF
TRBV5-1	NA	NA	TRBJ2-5	TGCGCCAGCAGCAGGACAGCCGAAGAGACCCAGTACTTC	CASSRTAEETQYF
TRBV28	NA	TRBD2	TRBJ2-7	TGTGCCAGCAGTTTACCTAGCGGGAGGTCGAGCTCCCACGAGCAGTACTTC	CASSLPSGRSSSHEQYF
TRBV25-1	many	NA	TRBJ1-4	TGTGCCACCACAGGGACGGGCGAAAAACTGTTTTTT	CATTGTGEKLFF
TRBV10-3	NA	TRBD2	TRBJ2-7	TGTGCCATCAGTGAGCGACTAGCGGGAGATCGCTACGAGCAGTACTTC	CAISERLAGDRYEQYF
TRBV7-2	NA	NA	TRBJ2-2	TGTGCCAGCAGCTTAGTATTCGACGGGGAGCTGTTTTTT	CASSLVFDGELFF
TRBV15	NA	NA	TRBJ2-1	TGTGCCACCAGCAGAGATAGGTGGGTCGATGAGCAGTTCTTC	CATSRDRWVDEQFF
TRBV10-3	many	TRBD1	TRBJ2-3	TGTGCCATCAGTGGTCAGGACAGGGCGCTTGACACAGATACGCAGTATTTT	CAISGQDRALDTDTQYF
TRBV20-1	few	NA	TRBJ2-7	TGCAGTGCTAACGGGGGCAGGGTGTACGAGCAGTACTTC	CSANGGRVYEQYF
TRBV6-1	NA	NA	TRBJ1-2	TGTGCCAGCACCCCGGCAGCGACTAACTATGGCTACACCTTC	CASTPAATNYGYTF
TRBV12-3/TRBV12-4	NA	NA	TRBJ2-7	TGTGCCAGCAGTCACGGACTTAACTACGAGCAGTACTTC	CASSHGLNYEQYF
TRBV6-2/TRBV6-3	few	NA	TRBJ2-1	TGTGCCAGCAGCCCCACCAGGGTCTCGGGCAATGAGCAGTTCTTC	CASSPTRVSGNEQFF
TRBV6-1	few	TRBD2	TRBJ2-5	TGTGCCAGCAGTGAAACTAGCGGAAGGCCACAGACCCAGTACTTC	CASSETSGRPQTQYF
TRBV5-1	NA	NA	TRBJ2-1	TGCGCCAGCAGCGTACCTCTCGCAGACGAGCAGTTCTTC	CASSVPLADEQFF
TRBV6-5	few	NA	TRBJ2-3	TGTGCCAGCAGTTACTCGAAGGGGACAGATACGCAGTATTTT	CASSYSKGTDTQYF
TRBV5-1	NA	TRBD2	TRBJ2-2	TGCGCCAGCAGCCGTAAACTAGCGCGCACCGGGGAGCTGTTTTTT	CASSRKLARTGELFF
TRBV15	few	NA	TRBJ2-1	TGTGCCACCAGCCCCGGGACACGACACAATGAGCAGTTCTTC	CATSPGTRHNEQFF
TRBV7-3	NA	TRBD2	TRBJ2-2	TGTGCCAGCAGCTTAAGGACTAGCGGGGTTGGGGAGCTGTTTTTT	CASSLRTSGVGELFF
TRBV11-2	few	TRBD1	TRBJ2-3	TGTGCCAGCAGCTTAGTGGGACAGGGCGTTGCAAGCGATACGCAGTATTTT	CASSLVGQGVASDTQYF